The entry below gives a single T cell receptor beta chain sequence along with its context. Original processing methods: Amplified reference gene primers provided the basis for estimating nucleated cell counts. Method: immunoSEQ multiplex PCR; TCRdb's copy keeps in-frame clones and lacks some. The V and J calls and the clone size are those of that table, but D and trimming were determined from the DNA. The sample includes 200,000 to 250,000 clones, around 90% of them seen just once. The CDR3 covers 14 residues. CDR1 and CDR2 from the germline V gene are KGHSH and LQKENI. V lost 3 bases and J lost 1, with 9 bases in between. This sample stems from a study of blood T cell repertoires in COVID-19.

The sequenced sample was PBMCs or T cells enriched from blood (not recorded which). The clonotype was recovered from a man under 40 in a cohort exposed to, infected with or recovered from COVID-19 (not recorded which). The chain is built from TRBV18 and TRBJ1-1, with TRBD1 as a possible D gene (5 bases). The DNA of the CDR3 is TGTGCCAGCTCACCGCTAGGACAGAACACTGAAGCTTTCTTT. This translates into CASSPLGQNTEAFF.